The subject of this entry is one T cell receptor beta chain. Enrolment of Seattle patients took place during active infection, and they were followed longitudinally. These data come from a study of blood T cell repertoires in COVID-19. Study context: The United States, Italy and Spain provided the acute and convalescent COVID-19 samples.

Trimming took 3 bases from V and 0 from J, leaving 6 bases between them. This CDR3 contains 13 residues. CDR1 and CDR2 from the germline V gene are WSHSY and SAAADI. Original handling: Using reference gene primer amplification, nucleated cell counts were estimated. Using immunoSEQ multiplex PCR, the repertoire was profiled, and TCRdb retains in-frame clones only, with some absent. V and J calls and clone size follow that table, whereas D and trimming were derived from the DNA. The table has approximately 300,000 clones, 80% to 95% seen once; the top ten hold 6.5% to 8%. Sequences were obtained from peripheral blood. The source of this sequence is a woman in her 30s with COVID-19, enrolled during active disease. V is TRBV10-2 and J is TRBJ2-7, with D unresolved. CDR3 region: CASSEGGSYEQYF. The CDR3 DNA reads TGCGCCAGCAGTGAAGGCGGCTCCTACGAGCAGTACTTC.